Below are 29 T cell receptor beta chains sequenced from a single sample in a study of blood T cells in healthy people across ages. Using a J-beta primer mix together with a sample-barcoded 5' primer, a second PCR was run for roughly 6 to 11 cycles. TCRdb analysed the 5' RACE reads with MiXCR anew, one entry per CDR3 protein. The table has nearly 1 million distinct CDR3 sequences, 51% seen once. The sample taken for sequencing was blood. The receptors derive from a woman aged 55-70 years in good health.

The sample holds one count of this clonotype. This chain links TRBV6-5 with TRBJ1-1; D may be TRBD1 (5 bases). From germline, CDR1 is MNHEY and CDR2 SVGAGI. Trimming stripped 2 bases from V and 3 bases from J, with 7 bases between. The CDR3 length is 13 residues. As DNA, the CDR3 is TGTGCCAGCAGTTACGGAGGGGACACTGAAGCTTTCTTT. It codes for CASSYGGDTEAFF.

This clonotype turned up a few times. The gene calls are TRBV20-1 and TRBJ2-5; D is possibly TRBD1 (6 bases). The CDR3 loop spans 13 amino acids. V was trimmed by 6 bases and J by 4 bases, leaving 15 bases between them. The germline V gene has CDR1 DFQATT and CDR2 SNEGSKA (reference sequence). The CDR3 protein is CSAQGTGRETQYF. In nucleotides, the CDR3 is TGCAGTGCGCAGGGGACGGGGCGAGAGACCCAGTACTTC.

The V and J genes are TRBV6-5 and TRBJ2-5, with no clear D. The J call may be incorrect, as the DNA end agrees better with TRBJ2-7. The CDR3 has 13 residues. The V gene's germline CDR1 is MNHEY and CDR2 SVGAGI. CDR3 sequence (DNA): TGTGCCAGCAGTTACTTGTACGGCTACGAGCAGTACTTC. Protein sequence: CASSYLYGYEQYF.

As DNA, the CDR3 is TGCAGTGCTCCACATAGCGGGAGTTTAGGAGATACGCAGTATTTT. Amino acid sequence: CSAPHSGSLGDTQYF. The chain links TRBV20-1 to TRBJ2-3, with 9 bases identical to TRBD2. The CDR3 extends over 15 amino acids. CDR1 and CDR2 (germline): DFQATT, SNEGSKA (reference sequence). The trim removed 5 bases at V and 5 bases at J, leaving 11 bases unmatched.

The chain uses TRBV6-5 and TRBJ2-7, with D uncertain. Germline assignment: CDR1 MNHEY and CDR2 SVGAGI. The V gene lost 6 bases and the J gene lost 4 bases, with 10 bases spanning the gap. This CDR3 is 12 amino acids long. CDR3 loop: CASRSAWYEQYF. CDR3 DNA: TGTGCCAGCAGGTCGGCATGGTACGAGCAGTACTTC.

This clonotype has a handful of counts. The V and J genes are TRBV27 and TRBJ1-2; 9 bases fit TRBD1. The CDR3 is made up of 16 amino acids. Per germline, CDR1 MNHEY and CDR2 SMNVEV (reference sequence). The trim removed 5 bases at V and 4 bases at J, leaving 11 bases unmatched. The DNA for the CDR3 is TGTGCCAGCAGTCTCACCGGGACAGGGTCGATCTATGGCTACACCTTC. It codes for CASSLTGTGSIYGYTF.

The DNA of the CDR3 is TGCAGCGTTGACTTTCCCTCAGAGGTCGAGCAGTACTTC. This encodes CSVDFPSEVEQYF. The chain carries TRBV29-1 and TRBJ2-7; D uncertain. V gave up 3 bases and J gave up 6 bases, with 15 bases separating them. The CDR3 has 13 residues. Germline CDR1 is SQVTM and CDR2 is ANQGSEA.

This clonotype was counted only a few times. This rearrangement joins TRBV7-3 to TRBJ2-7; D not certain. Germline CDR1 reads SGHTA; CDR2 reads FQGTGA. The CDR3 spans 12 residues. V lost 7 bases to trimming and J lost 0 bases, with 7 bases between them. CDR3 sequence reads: CASTLPSYEQYF. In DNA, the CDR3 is TGTGCCAGCACCCTTCCCTCCTACGAGCAGTACTTC.

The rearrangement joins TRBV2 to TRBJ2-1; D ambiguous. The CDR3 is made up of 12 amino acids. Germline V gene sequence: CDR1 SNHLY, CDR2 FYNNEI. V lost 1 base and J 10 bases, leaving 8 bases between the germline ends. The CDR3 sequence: CASSEGPPEQFF. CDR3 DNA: TGTGCCAGCAGTGAAGGACCACCCGAGCAGTTCTTC.

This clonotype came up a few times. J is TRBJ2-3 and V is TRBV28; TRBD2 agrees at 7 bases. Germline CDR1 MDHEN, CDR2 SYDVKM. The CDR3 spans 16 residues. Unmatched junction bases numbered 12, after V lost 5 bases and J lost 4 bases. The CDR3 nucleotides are TGTGCCAGCAGTCCCATTACGGCGGGAGCCTCAGATACGCAGTATTTT. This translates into CASSPITAGASDTQYF. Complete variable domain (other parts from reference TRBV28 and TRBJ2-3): DVKVTQSSRYLVKRTGEKVFLECVQDMDHENMFWYRQDPGLGLRLIYFSYDVKMKEKGDIPEGYSVSREKKERFSLILESASTNQTSMYLCASSPITAGASDTQYFGPGTRLTVL.

Here the CDR3 reads CASSRTGGGQTDTQYF. The CDR3 nucleotides read TGTGCCAGCAGTAGAACCGGGGGGGGACAAACAGATACGCAGTATTTT. The chain couples TRBV2 to TRBJ2-3; 8 nucleotides agree with TRBD2. The V and J ends lost 5 bases and 3 bases, in that order; junction bases with no gene match: 10. Germline V gives CDR1 SNHLY, CDR2 FYNNEI. CDR3 length: 16 residues. Supplemented by reference TRBV2 and TRBJ2-3, the full variable domain reads EPEVTQTPSHQVTQMGQEVILRCVPISNHLYFYWYRQILGQKVEFLVSFYNNEISEKSEIFDDQFSVERPDGSNFTLKIRSTKLEDSAMYFCASSRTGGGQTDTQYFGPGTRLTVL.

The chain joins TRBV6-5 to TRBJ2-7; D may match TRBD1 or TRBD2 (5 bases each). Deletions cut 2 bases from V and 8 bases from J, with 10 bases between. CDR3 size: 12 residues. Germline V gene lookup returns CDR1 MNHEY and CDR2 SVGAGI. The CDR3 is CASSYEWGKQYF. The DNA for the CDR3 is TGTGCCAGCAGTTACGAGTGGGGGAAGCAGTACTTC.

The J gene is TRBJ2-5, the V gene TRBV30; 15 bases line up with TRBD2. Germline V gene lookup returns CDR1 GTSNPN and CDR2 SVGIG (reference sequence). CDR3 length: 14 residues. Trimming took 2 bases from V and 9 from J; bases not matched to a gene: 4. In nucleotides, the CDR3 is TGTGCCTGGAGTCAAGGACTAGCGGGGGGGGCCCAGTACTTC. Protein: CAWSQGLAGGAQYF.

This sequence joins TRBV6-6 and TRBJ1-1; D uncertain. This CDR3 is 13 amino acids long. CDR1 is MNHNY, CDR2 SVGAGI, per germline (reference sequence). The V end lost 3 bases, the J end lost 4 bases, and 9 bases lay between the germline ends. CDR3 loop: CASSYSGGTEAFF. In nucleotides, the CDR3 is TGTGCCAGCAGTTATTCGGGAGGCACTGAAGCTTTCTTT.

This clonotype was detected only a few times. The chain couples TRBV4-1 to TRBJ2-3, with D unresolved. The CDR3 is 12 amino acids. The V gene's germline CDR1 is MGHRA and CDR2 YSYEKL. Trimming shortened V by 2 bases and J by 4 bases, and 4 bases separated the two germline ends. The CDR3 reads CASSQRADTQYF. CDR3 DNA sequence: TGCGCCAGCAGCCAACGTGCAGATACGCAGTATTTT.

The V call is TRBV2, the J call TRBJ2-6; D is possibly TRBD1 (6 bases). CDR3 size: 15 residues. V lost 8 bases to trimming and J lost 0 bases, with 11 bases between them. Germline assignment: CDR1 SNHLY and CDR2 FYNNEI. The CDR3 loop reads CASRDKHSGANVLTF. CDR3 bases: TGTGCCAGCCGGGACAAACACTCTGGGGCCAACGTCCTGACTTTC.

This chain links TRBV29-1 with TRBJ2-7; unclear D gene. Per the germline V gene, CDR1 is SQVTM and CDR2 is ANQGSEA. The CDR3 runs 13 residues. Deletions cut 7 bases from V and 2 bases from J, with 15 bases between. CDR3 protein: CSASARSPYEQYF. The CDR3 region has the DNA TGCAGCGCCTCTGCAAGGAGCCCCTACGAGCAGTACTTC.

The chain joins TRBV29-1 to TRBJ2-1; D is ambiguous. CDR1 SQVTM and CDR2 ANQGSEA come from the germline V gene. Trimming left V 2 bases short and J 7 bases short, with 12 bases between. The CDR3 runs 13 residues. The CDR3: CSVELGWKNEQFF. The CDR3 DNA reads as TGCAGCGTTGAATTGGGATGGAAGAATGAGCAGTTCTTC.

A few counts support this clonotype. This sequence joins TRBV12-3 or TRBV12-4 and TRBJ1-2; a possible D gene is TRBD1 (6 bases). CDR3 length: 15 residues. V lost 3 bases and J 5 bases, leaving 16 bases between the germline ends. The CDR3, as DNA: TGTGCCAGCAGTTTCTCTTCGGACAGTTTATATGGCTACACCTTC. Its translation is CASSFSSDSLYGYTF.

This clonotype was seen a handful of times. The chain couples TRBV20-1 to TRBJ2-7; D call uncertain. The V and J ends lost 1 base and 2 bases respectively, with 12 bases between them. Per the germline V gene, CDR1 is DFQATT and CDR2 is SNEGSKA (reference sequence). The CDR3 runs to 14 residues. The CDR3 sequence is CSARASHPPYEQYF. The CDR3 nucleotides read TGCAGTGCTAGAGCTAGTCATCCTCCCTACGAGCAGTACTTC.

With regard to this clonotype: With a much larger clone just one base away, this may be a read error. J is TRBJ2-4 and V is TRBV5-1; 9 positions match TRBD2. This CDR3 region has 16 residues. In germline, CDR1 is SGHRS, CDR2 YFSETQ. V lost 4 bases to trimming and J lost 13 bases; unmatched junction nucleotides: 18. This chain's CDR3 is CASSQSGTSTAYKQYF. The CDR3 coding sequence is TGCGCCAGCAGCCAAAGCGGGACTAGCACGGCCTACAAGCAGTACTTC.

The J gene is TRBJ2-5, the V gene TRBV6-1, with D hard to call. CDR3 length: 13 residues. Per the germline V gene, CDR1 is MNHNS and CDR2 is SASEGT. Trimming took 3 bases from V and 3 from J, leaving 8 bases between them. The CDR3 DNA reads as TGTGCCAGCAGTGATTTGTGGGAAGAGACCCAGTACTTC. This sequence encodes CASSDLWEETQYF.

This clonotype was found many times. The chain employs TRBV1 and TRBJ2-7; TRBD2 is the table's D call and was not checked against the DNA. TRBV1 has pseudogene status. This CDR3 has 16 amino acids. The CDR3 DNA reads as TGCACCAGCAGCCAAACCGGCCAGCTAGCCGGGTACGAGCAGTACTTC. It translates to CTSSQTGQLAGYEQYF.

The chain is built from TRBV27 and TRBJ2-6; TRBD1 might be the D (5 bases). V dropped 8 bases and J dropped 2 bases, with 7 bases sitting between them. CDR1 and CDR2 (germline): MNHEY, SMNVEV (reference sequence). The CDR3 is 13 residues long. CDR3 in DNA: TGTGCCAGCTGCAGGGCTGGGGCCAACGTCCTGACTTTC. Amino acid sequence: CASCRAGANVLTF. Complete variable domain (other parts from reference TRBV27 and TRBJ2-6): EAQVTQNPRYLITVTGKKLTVTCSQNMNHEYMSWYRQDPGLGLRQIYYSMNVEVTDKGDVPEGYKVSRKEKRNFPLILESPSPNQTSLYFCASCRAGANVLTFGAGSRLTVL.

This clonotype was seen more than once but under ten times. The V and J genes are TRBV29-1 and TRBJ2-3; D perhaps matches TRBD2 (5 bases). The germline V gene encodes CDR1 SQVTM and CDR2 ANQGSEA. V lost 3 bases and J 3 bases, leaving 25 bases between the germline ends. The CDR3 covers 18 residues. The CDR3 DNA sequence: TGCAGCGTTGAGTGGTGGTTTCAACTAGGAGTACGGACAGATACGCAGTATTTT. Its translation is CSVEWWFQLGVRTDTQYF.

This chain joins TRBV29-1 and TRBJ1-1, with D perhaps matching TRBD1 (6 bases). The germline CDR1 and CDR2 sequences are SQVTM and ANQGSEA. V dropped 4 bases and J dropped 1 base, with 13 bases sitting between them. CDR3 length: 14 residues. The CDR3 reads CSVAQGRGNTEAFF. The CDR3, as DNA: TGCAGCGTTGCCCAGGGGAGGGGGAACACTGAAGCTTTCTTT.

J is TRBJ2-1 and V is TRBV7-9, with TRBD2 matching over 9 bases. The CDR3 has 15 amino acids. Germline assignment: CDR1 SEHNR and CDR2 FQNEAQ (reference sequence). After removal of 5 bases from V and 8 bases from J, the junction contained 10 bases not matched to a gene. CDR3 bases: TGTGCCAGCAGCCCCGGGACTAGCTTATACGATGAGCAGTTCTTC. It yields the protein CASSPGTSLYDEQFF.

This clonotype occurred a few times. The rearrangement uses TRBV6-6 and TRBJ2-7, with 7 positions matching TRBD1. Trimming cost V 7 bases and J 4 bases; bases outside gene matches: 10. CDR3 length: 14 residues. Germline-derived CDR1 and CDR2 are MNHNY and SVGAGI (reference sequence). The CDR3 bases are TGTGCCAGCACCTCAAGGGGGCAAGCATACGAGCAGTACTTC. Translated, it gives CASTSRGQAYEQYF.

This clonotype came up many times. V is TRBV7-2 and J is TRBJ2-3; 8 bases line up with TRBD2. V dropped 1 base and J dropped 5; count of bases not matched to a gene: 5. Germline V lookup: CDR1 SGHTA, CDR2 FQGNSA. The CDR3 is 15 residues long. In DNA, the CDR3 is TGTGCCAGCAGCTTAGTAGGTGCGGGGGGAGATACGCAGTATTTT. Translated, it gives CASSLVGAGGDTQYF.